The 18 T cell receptor beta chains presented below share a single source sample, sequenced in a study of CD8 T cells in Susac syndrome. Reverse transcription used 0.5 to 1 ug RNA and random hexamers. TCRdb recomputed calls from the immunoSEQ multiplex PCR reads with MiXCR, one row per CDR3 protein. Altogether roughly 200,000 distinct CDR3 sequences are present, around 94% being singletons, with the ten largest covering 0.099%. Sequenced: CD4+ T cells from PBMCs. These receptors were obtained from a human donor with Susac syndrome.

This chain joins TRBV28 and TRBJ2-5; D possibly corresponds to TRBD1 (5 bases). This CDR3 has 12 residues. Germline V gene data show CDR1 as MDHEN and CDR2 as SYDVKM. As DNA, the CDR3 is TGTGCGGGGCAGAGCTCTGGGGAGACCCAGTACTTC. It yields the protein CAGQSSGETQYF.

The chain couples TRBV3-1 to TRBJ1-2; D is unclear. The germline CDR1 and CDR2 sequences are LGHDT and YNNKEL (reference sequence). CDR3 length: 15 residues. The ends were cut back, 1 base at V and 8 bases at J, with 17 bases in the middle. DNA for the CDR3: TGTGCCAGCAGCCAAGTTGGGCGGTGGGAGACGGGCTACACCTTC. As protein: CASSQVGRWETGYTF.

In this sample, this clonotype turned up once. V gene TRBV29-1 combines with J gene TRBJ1-1; D not certain. V gave up 5 bases and J gave up 3 bases, with 4 bases separating them. The germline gives CDR1 SQVTM, CDR2 ANQGSEA. The CDR3 length is 10 residues. CDR3 DNA sequence: TGCAGCGTTTTCCACACTGAAGCTTTCTTT. It codes for CSVFHTEAFF.

Only one count was recorded for this clonotype. The chain uses TRBV20-1 and TRBJ2-1, with 12 positions matching TRBD2. CDR3 length: 16 residues. The germline V gene has CDR1 DFQATT and CDR2 SNEGSKA (reference sequence). V trimming: 2 bases; J trimming: 10 bases; junction bases outside the gene matches: 12. The CDR3, as DNA: TGCAGTGCTAGAAGACTAGCGGGAGCTATGGGGCGCGAGCAGTTCTTC. Translated, it gives CSARRLAGAMGREQFF.

The chain employs TRBV9 and TRBJ2-3, with unresolved D. Germline-derived CDR1 and CDR2 are SGDLS and YYNGEE. This CDR3 has 16 residues. V was trimmed by 0 bases and J by 0 bases, leaving 11 bases between them. The CDR3 region is CASSVVGGVSTDTQYF. The CDR3 DNA follows: TGTGCCAGCAGCGTAGTGGGTGGGGTAAGCACAGATACGCAGTATTTT.

This rearrangement joins TRBV12-3 or TRBV12-4 to TRBJ2-2, with a tentative D call TRBD1 (6 bases). V gave up 3 bases and J gave up 6 bases, with 11 bases separating them. CDR3 length: 14 amino acids. The CDR3 DNA is TGTGCCAGCAGTTTGAAAAAGGGGGCCGGGGAGCTGTTTTTT. The encoded protein is CASSLKKGAGELFF.

This rearrangement joins TRBV12-3 or TRBV12-4 to TRBJ2-1; D is ambiguous. V shed 1 base and J shed 0 bases, with 10 bases lying between them. This CDR3 spans 16 amino acids. DNA of the CDR3: TGTGCCAGCAGTTTAGATCTGATGATCTCCTACAATGAGCAGTTCTTC. Translating gives CASSLDLMISYNEQFF.

This clonotype was recorded once. The chain carries TRBV10-3 and TRBJ2-1; weak D call: TRBD2 (6 bases). CDR1 is ENHRY and CDR2 is SYGVKD in the germline V gene. The V gene lost 2 bases and the J gene lost 5 bases, with 13 bases spanning the gap. This CDR3 is 15 amino acids long. CDR3 bases: TGTGCCATCAGTGAGGCGGGACTGCGGGACAATGAGCAGTTCTTC. Protein: CAISEAGLRDNEQFF.

The V gene is TRBV20-1, the J gene TRBJ1-1, with a tentative D call TRBD1 (5 bases). Trimming took 0 bases from V and 13 from J, leaving 30 bases between them. The CDR3 consists of 17 residues. Germline loops: CDR1 DFQATT, CDR2 SNEGSKA (reference sequence). The CDR3 protein is CSARDRQGTRNVLKLFF. Written as DNA, the CDR3 is TGCAGTGCTAGAGATCGGCAGGGCACGCGAAACGTACTGAAGCTTTTCTTT.

This chain uses TRBV5-1 with TRBJ2-1, with D perhaps matching TRBD2 (6 bases). CDR3 size: 16 residues. The V end was cut by 0 bases, the J end by 2 bases, with 12 bases between. CDR1 and CDR2 from the germline V gene are SGHRS and YFSETQ. For the CDR3, the DNA is TGCGCCAGCAGCTTGGGGAGGGACGTAACCTACAATGAGCAGTTCTTC. It encodes CASSLGRDVTYNEQFF.

The chain recombines TRBV19 with TRBJ2-3; D gene uncertain. Per germline, CDR1 LNHDA and CDR2 SQIVND (reference sequence). Trimming shortened V by 3 bases and J by 6 bases, and 7 bases separated the two germline ends. CDR3 size: 12 residues. CDR3 loop: CASSMEGDTQYF. CDR3 coding DNA: TGTGCCAGTAGTATGGAAGGGGATACGCAGTATTTT.

The chain links TRBV20-1 to TRBJ1-4; maybe TRBD1 (5 bases). V gave up 3 bases and J gave up 4 bases, with 12 bases separating them. The CDR3 is 14 amino acids. Germline-derived CDR1 and CDR2 are DFQATT and SNEGSKA (reference sequence). CDR3 in amino acids: CSARPPGLNEKLFF. The CDR3 DNA reads as TGCAGTGCTAGGCCTCCGGGGCTTAATGAAAAACTGTTTTTT.

V gene TRBV20-1 combines with J gene TRBJ1-5; D gene uncertain. The CDR3 is 14 amino acids. V dropped 4 bases and J dropped 4 bases, with 14 bases sitting between them. Germline loops: CDR1 DFQATT, CDR2 SNEGSKA (reference sequence). The CDR3 is CSAIQVGRNQPQHF. In DNA form, the CDR3 reads TGCAGTGCTATTCAGGTAGGGCGGAATCAGCCCCAGCATTTT.

The CDR3 sequence: CASSIGQGGTEAFF. In DNA form, the CDR3 reads TGTGCCAGTAGTATCGGCCAAGGGGGGACTGAAGCTTTCTTT. The V and J genes are TRBV19 and TRBJ1-1, with D maybe TRBD1 (6 bases). Germline loops: CDR1 LNHDA, CDR2 SQIVND (reference sequence). This CDR3 has 14 residues. V lost 3 bases to trimming and J lost 5 bases, with 13 bases between them.

This chain links TRBV3-1 with TRBJ2-7; maybe TRBD1 (5 bases). Germline CDR1 and CDR2: LGHDT and YNNKEL (reference sequence). V lost 1 base, J lost 0 bases, and 10 bases lay in between. The CDR3 extends over 15 amino acids. CDR3 in amino acids: CASSQGGDISYEQYF. The CDR3 coding sequence is TGTGCCAGCAGCCAAGGGGGCGACATCTCCTACGAGCAGTACTTC.

V and J are TRBV5-1 and TRBJ2-3; weak D call: TRBD2 (5 bases). Germline V lookup: CDR1 SGHRS, CDR2 YFSETQ. Trimming removed 5 bases from V and 2 bases from J, with 12 bases in between. The CDR3 is 14 residues long. CDR3 residues: CASSGSGATDTQYF. In DNA, the CDR3 is TGCGCCAGCAGTGGGAGCGGTGCCACAGATACGCAGTATTTT.

The V call is TRBV2, the J call TRBJ2-5, with 14 bases aligning to TRBD2. This CDR3 is 17 amino acids long. The V gene's germline CDR1 is SNHLY and CDR2 FYNNEI. Losses at the gene ends were 5 bases for V and 5 bases for J; bases not matched to a gene: 10. The CDR3 reads CASSSYGLAGGRETQYF. In DNA, the CDR3 is TGTGCCAGCAGTTCCTACGGACTAGCGGGGGGTCGGGAGACCCAGTACTTC.

The chain employs TRBV12-3 or TRBV12-4 and TRBJ2-3; 9 bases fit TRBD2. The CDR3 length is 14 residues. V dropped 7 bases and J dropped 4; count of bases not matched to a gene: 6. CDR3 sequence: CASTQRGESDTQYF. The CDR3 DNA sequence: TGTGCCAGCACCCAGCGGGGGGAATCAGATACGCAGTATTTT.